Listed below are T cell receptor beta chains from one sample, sequenced in a study of blood T cell repertoires in COVID-19. Method: immunoSEQ multiplex PCR; TCRdb's copy keeps in-frame clones and lacks some. The sample records fewer than 200,000 clones, roughly four fifths being singletons. The sample comprised PBMCs or T cells enriched from blood (not recorded which). These receptor sequences come from a man aged 50-59 years who had recovered from COVID-19. Each CDR3 is given with its conserved first and last residue. D genes are given only for firm matches. The listing skips clone size in some rows; elsewhere it reads once, few, many or a size class.

J | size | V | D | DNA | CDR3
TRBJ2-1 | once | TRBV29-1 | . | TGCAGCGTTGTCTACGACAATGAGCAGTTCTTC | CSVVYDNEQFF
TRBJ2-3 | . | TRBV7-3 | TRBD1 | TGTGCCAGCAGCACCGTAGACAGGGCAGATACGCAGTATTTT | CASSTVDRADTQYF
TRBJ1-4 | . | TRBV5-1 | TRBD1 | TGCGCCAGCAGCTGGTGGGGACAGGGAAACGAAAAACTGTTTTTT | CASSWWGQGNEKLFF
TRBJ1-6 | . | TRBV5-4 | TRBD1 | TGTGCCAGCAGTCCCGGGACAGGGGGCTTTAATAATTCACCCCTCCACTTT | CASSPGTGGFNNSPLHF
TRBJ1-3 | . | TRBV5-8 | . | TGTGCCAGCAGCCCGGCCGGGACACACTACTCTGGAAACACCATATATTTT | CASSPAGTHYSGNTIYF
TRBJ1-6 | . | TRBV19 | TRBD1 | TGTGCCAGTAGACCTTCGACAGGGGAGTCTAATTCACCCCTCCACTTT | CASRPSTGESNSPLHF
TRBJ1-2 | . | TRBV12-5 | TRBD1 | TGTGCTAGTGGCCCCGGACAGGGGATAAACTATGGCTACACCTTC | CASGPGQGINYGYTF
TRBJ2-7 | . | TRBV29-1 | TRBD1 | TGCAGCGTAGCCGGGACAGCAAGCTCCTACGAGCAGTACTTC | CSVAGTASSYEQYF
TRBJ1-1 | . | TRBV2 | . | TGTGCCAGCAGGGTGACAGAACTGAACACTGAAGCTTTCTTT | CASRVTELNTEAFF
TRBJ1-1 | . | TRBV6-1 | . | TGTGCCAGCAGTGAAGCGCTCCAGATATCTGAAGCTTTCTTT | CASSEALQISEAFF
TRBJ1-5 | few | TRBV29-1 | TRBD1 | TGCAGCGCCCAACAGGGGAAAGGGGGCAATCAGCCCCAGCATTTT | CSAQQGKGGNQPQHF
TRBJ1-6 | . | TRBV6-1 | TRBD1 | TGTGCCAGCAGAGAAGACAGGGTCGGGAATTCACCCCTCCACTTT | CASREDRVGNSPLHF
TRBJ1-1 | . | TRBV7-6 | TRBD1 | TGTGCCAGCAGCCCGCAGACAGGGGCCCTGAACACTGAAGCTTTCTTT | CASSPQTGALNTEAFF
TRBJ1-4 | . | TRBV3-1/TRBV3-2 | . | TGTGCCAGCAGCCAAAGATCGAGAGGTTCCAATGAAAAACTGTTTTTT | CASSQRSRGSNEKLFF
TRBJ2-7 | once | TRBV12-5 | . | TGTGCTAGTGGTGCCCCCACCCCAGCCTACGAGCAGTACTTC | CASGAPTPAYEQYF
TRBJ2-1 | . | TRBV20-1 | TRBD1 | TGCAGTGCTAGTGGAGGGGGACAGGGAGCAAATGAGCAGTTCTTC | CSASGGGQGANEQFF
TRBJ2-1 | . | TRBV3-1/TRBV3-2 | . | TGTGCCAGCAGCCAAGATCCCCGGAATGAGCAGTTCTTC | CASSQDPRNEQFF
TRBJ2-7 | . | TRBV24-1 | . | TGTGCCACCAGTGATTTGCGCTCCTACGAGCAGTACTTC | CATSDLRSYEQYF
TRBJ2-3 | . | TRBV27 | . | TGTGCCAGCAGTTTACGACCCGGGACTCACGGTACCCTGTTCACAGATACGCAGTATTTT | CASSLRPGTHGTLFTDTQYF
TRBJ1-5 | . | TRBV6-1 | TRBD1 | TGTGCCAGCAGTGAAGACAGGGGGCCGGTTCAGCCCCAGCATTTT | CASSEDRGPVQPQHF
TRBJ1-1 | . | TRBV7-6 | TRBD1 | TGTGCCAGCAGCTTAGACAGGGGGCTGGGAAACACTGAAGCTTTCTTT | CASSLDRGLGNTEAFF
TRBJ1-2 | . | TRBV3-1/TRBV3-2 | TRBD1 | TGTGCCAGCAGCCAGGGGACAGGGTCCTATGGCTACACCTTC | CASSQGTGSYGYTF
TRBJ1-1 | once | TRBV20-1 | TRBD1 | TGCAGTGCAACGGACAGGGGCGGCGCTTTCTTT | CSATDRGGAFF
TRBJ1-6 | . | TRBV30 | . | TGTGCCTGGAGGACGGGTAACGATTCACCCCTCCACTTT | CAWRTGNDSPLHF
TRBJ2-1 | . | TRBV7-8 | . | TGTGCCAGCAGCTTAGCGCAGGAGCACCAGGGGCAGTTCTTC | CASSLAQEHQGQFF
TRBJ1-1 | . | TRBV19 | . | TGTGCCAGTAGTTTAGTGACAGGCCCGAGGACTGAAGCTTTCTTT | CASSLVTGPRTEAFF
TRBJ1-5 | few | TRBV9 | . | TGTGCCAGCAGCCCGGGGGTTGTCAATCAGCCCCAGCATTTT | CASSPGVVNQPQHF
TRBJ2-6 | . | TRBV5-4 | . | TGTGCCAGCAGCTCGGAGCGCTCTGGGGCCAACGTCCTGACTTTC | CASSSERSGANVLTF
TRBJ2-7 | . | TRBV30 | . | TGTGCCTGGAGTGGTGCTAGCCGAACCTACGAGCAGTACTTC | CAWSGASRTYEQYF
TRBJ1-3 | . | TRBV7-2 | . | TGTGCCAGCAGGGTACCCGGCGGAATCTCTGGAAACACCATATATTTT | CASRVPGGISGNTIYF
TRBJ2-1 | . | TRBV7-8 | TRBD1 | TGTGCCAGCAGCATACAGGGGAGCTCCTACAATGAGCAGTTCTTC | CASSIQGSSYNEQFF
TRBJ1-1 | . | TRBV19 | . | TGTGCCAGTAGTATTCAACAGTTCACTGAAGCTTTCTTT | CASSIQQFTEAFF
TRBJ1-1 | . | TRBV28 | . | TGTGCCAGCAGTCGGGACATTCCGAACACTGAAGCTTTCTTT | CASSRDIPNTEAFF
TRBJ1-6 | . | TRBV6-2/TRBV6-3 | . | TGTGCCAGCGGTTTGTTAGGGGATAATTCACCCCTCCACTTT | CASGLLGDNSPLHF
TRBJ2-2 | . | TRBV9 | TRBD2 | TGTGCCAGCAGCGTACGGGCTAGCGGGAGATCGAACACCGGGGAGCTGTTTTTT | CASSVRASGRSNTGELFF
TRBJ2-5 | . | TRBV5-1 | TRBD1 | TGCGCCAGCAGTTCGTCGGGACAGGGCCTGGAGACCCAGTACTTC | CASSSSGQGLETQYF
TRBJ2-1 | . | TRBV3-1/TRBV3-2 | . | TGTGCCAGCAGTCCGGGCTACAATGAGCAGTTCTTC | CASSPGYNEQFF
TRBJ1-1 | . | TRBV3-1/TRBV3-2 | . | TGTGCCAGCGGGACCTCGGGGGGTTCGGTTAACACTGAAGCTTTCTTT | CASGTSGGSVNTEAFF
TRBJ1-2 | . | TRBV6-5 | . | TGTGCCAGCAGCCCAGGGGTGTCGGGCTATGGCTACACCTTC | CASSPGVSGYGYTF
TRBJ2-4 | . | TRBV4-1 | TRBD1 | TGCGCCAGCAGCCCCCCGACAGGGGTATCGAACATTCAGTACTTC | CASSPPTGVSNIQYF